One sample yielded the 4 T cell receptor beta chains listed below, sequenced in a study of cytomegalovirus exposure and HLA in healthy donors. It was with 60 Vbeta and 13 Jbeta primers that the PCR ran. Data came from immunoSEQ multiplex PCR; TCRdb stores just in-frame clones and leaves some out. Of around 45,000 clones in the sample, 51% were seen once. Sequences were obtained from PBMCs. The receptor source for this set is a man in his 60s in good health and CMV-seronegative.

As to this clone: This specimen includes other DNA sequences encoding the same CDR3. V usage is TRBV20-1 and J usage is TRBJ1-1, with 8 nucleotides matching TRBD1. The germline CDR1 and CDR2 sequences are DFQATT and SNEGSKA (reference sequence). The CDR3 totals 11 residues. V was clipped by 6 bases and J by 5 bases; unmatched bases: 2. CDR3 in DNA: TGCAGTGCCCGGACAGGGACTGAAGCTTTCTTT. Translation gives CSARTGTEAFF.

This rearrangement joins TRBV15 to TRBJ2-1; 10 bases agree with TRBD1. The CDR3 sequence is 14 residues long. Germline CDR1 LNHNV, CDR2 YYDKDF (reference sequence). J gave up 9 bases and V 3 bases, and 5 bases lay outside the gene matches. The CDR3 is CATSRAGTGVEQFF. The CDR3 nucleotides read TGTGCCACCAGCAGGGCCGGGACAGGGGTTGAGCAGTTCTTC.

This clone came up a few times. The chain employs TRBV7-2 and TRBJ2-3; 7 bases line up with TRBD2. Germline CDR1 SGHTA, CDR2 FQGNSA. The junction had 3 bases not matched to a gene; V was cut back by 1 base and J by 2 bases. CDR3 size: 15 residues. In nucleotides, the CDR3 is TGTGCCAGCAGCTTAGTGGGAGGGCCCACAGATACGCAGTATTTT. This codes for CASSLVGGPTDTQYF.

V usage is TRBV30 and J usage is TRBJ1-4, with D perhaps matching TRBD1 (5 bases). The CDR3 loop spans 15 amino acids. V gave up 0 bases and J gave up 4 bases, with 12 bases separating them. Germline lookup yields CDR1 GTSNPN and CDR2 SVGIG (reference sequence). The CDR3 here is CAWSVGQADNEKLFF. The CDR3 DNA sequence: TGTGCCTGGAGTGTGGGGCAGGCCGATAATGAAAAACTGTTTTTT.